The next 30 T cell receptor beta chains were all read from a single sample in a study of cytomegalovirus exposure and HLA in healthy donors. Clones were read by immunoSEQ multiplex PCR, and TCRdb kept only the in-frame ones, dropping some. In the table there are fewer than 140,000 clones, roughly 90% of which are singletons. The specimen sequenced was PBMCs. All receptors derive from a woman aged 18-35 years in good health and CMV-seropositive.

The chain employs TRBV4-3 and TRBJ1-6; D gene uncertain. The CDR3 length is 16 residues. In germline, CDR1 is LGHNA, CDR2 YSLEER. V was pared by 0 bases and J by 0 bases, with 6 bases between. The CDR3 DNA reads TGCGCCAGCAGCCAAGATCCGAGCTCCTATAATTCACCCCTCCACTTT. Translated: CASSQDPSSYNSPLHF.

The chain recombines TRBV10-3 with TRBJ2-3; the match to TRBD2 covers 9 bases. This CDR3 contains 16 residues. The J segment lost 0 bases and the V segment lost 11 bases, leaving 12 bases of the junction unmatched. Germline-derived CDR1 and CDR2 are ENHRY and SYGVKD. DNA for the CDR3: TGTGCCTCCCGGGCCTTTAGCGGGGGTAGCACAGATACGCAGTATTTT. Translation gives CASRAFSGGSTDTQYF.

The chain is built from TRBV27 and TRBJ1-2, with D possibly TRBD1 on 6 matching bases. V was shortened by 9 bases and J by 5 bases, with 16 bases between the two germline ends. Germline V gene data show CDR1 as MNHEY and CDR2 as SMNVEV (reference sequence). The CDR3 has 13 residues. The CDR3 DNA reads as TGTGCCAGTAAGCCAGGGGAAGGGTATGGCTACACCTTC. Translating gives CASKPGEGYGYTF.

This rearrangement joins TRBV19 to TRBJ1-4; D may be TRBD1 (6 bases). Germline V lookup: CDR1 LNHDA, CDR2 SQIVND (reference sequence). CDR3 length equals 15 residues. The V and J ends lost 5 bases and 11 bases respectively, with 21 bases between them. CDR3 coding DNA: TGTGCCAGTAGTGTCGGGACATTGGATAATCAGAAACTGTTTTTT. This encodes CASSVGTLDNQKLFF.

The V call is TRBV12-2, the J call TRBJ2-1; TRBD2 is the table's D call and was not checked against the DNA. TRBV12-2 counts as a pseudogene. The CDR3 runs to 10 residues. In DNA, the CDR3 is TGTGCAAGTCGCCTACTCCCTCGGTTCTTC. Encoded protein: CASRLLPRFF.

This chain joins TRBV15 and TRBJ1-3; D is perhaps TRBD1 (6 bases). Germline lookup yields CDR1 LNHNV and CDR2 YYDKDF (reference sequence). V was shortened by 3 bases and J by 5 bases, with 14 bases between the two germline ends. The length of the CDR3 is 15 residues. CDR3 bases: TGTGCCACCAGCAGTGGACAGCGCCAAAGAAACACCATATATTTT. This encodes CATSSGQRQRNTIYF. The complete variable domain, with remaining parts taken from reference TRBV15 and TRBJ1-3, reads DAMVIQNPRYQVTQFGKPVTLSCSQTLNHNVMYWYQQKSSQAPKLLFHYYDKDFNNEADTPDNFQSRRPNTSFCFLDIRSPGLGDTAMYLCATSSGQRQRNTIYFGEGSWLTVV.

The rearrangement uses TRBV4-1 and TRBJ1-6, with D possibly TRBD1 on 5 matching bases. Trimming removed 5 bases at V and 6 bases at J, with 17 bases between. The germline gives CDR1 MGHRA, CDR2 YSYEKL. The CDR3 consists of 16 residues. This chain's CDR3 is CASSSTGTFRNSPLHF. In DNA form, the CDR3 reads TGCGCCAGCAGCTCTACCGGGACTTTCCGTAATTCACCCCTCCACTTT.

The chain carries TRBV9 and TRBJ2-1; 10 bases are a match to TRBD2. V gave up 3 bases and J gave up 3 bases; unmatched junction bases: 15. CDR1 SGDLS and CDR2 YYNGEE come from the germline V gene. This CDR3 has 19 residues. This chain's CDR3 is CASSAFLSGGSNFYNEQFF. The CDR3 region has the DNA TGTGCCAGCAGCGCGTTTCTTAGCGGGGGGTCCAATTTCTACAATGAGCAGTTCTTC.

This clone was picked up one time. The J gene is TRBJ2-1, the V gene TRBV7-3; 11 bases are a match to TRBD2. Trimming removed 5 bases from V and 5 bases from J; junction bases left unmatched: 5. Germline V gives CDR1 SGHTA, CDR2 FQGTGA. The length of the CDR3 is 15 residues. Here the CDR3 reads CASSRNSGGDNEQFF. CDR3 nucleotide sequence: TGTGCCAGCAGCCGCAATAGCGGGGGGGACAATGAGCAGTTCTTC.

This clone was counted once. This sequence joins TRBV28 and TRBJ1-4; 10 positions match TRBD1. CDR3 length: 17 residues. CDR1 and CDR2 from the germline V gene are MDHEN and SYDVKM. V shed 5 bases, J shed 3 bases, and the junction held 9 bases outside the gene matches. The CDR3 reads CASSEGGQGLANEKLFF. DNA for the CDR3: TGTGCCAGCAGTGAAGGGGGACAGGGGTTGGCTAATGAAAAACTGTTTTTT.

CDR3 DNA: TGTGCCAGCATCCCAACCGACTACAGGGATCCCCAAGGTTACTATGGCTACACCTTC. It specifies CASIPTDYRDPQGYYGYTF. The chain employs TRBV28 and TRBJ1-2; TRBD1 might be the D (6 bases). Trimming took off 7 bases at V and 3 bases at J, with 30 bases between the two ends. The CDR3 contains 19 residues. Germline CDR1 is MDHEN and CDR2 is SYDVKM.

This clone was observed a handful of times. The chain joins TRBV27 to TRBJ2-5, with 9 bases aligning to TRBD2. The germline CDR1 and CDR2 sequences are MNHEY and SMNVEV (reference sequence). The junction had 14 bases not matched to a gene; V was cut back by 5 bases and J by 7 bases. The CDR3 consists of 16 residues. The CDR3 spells CASSPSRARGGGTQYF. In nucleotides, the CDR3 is TGTGCCAGCAGTCCTTCTCGGGCGCGGGGGGGTGGGACCCAGTACTTC.

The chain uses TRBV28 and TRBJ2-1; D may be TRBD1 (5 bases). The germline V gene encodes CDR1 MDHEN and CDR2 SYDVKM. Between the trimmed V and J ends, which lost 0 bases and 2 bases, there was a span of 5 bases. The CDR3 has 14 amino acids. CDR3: CASSLWDTYNEQFF. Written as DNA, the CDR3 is TGTGCCAGCAGTTTATGGGACACCTACAATGAGCAGTTCTTC.

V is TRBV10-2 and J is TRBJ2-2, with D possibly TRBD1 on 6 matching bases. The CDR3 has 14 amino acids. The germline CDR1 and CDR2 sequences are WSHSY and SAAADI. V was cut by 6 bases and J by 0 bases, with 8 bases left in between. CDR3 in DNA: TGCGCCAGCAGGAGGACAGCGAACACCGGGGAGCTGTTTTTT. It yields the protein CASRRTANTGELFF.

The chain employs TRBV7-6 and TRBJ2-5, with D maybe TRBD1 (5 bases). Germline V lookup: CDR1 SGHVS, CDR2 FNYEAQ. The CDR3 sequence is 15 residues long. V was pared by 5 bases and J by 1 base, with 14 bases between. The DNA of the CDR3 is TGTGCCAGCAGCAATTTGACAGCTACCCAAGAGACCCAGTACTTC. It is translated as CASSNLTATQETQYF.

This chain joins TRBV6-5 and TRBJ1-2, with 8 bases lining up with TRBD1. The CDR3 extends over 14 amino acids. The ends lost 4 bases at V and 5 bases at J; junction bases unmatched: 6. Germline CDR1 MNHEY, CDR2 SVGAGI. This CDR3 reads CASSSQGAGYGYTF. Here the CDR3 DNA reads TGTGCCAGCAGTTCCCAGGGGGCAGGGTATGGCTACACCTTC.

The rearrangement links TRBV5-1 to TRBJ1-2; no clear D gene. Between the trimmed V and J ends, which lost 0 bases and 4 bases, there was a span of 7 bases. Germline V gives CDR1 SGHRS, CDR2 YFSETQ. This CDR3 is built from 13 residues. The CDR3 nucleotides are TGCGCCAGCAGCTTGGAAACACCCTATGGCTACACCTTC. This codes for CASSLETPYGYTF.

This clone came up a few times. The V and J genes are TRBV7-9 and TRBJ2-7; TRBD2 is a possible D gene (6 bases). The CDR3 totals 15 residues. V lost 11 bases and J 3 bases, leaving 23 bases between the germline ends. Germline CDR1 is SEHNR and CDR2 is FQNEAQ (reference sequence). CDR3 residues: CAPHGGSCNYYEQYV. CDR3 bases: TGTGCCCCGCATGGGGGGTCCTGTAATTACTACGAGCAGTACGTC.

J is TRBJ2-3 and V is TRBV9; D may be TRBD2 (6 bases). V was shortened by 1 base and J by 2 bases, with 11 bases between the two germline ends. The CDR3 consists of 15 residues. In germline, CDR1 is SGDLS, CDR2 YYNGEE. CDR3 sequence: CASSVIAGLTDTQYF. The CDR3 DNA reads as TGTGCCAGCAGCGTAATCGCGGGACTCACAGATACGCAGTATTTT.

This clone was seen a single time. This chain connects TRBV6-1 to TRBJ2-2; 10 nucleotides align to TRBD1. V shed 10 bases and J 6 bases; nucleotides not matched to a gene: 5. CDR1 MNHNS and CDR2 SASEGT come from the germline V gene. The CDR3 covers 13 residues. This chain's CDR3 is CATGTGESGELFF. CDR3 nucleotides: TGTGCCACCGGGACAGGGGAGTCCGGGGAGCTGTTTTTT.

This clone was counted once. The chain's CDR3 is CASNPSGTPVGSEQYV. In DNA, the CDR3 is TGTGCCAGCAACCCGTCAGGGACACCAGTGGGGAGCGAGCAGTACGTC. This chain connects TRBV5-6 to TRBJ2-7, with D perhaps matching TRBD1 (6 bases). Trimming pared 6 bases from V and 6 bases from J, leaving 25 bases between. The CDR3 has 16 residues. Germline CDR1 is SGHDT and CDR2 is YYEEEE.

In nucleotides, the CDR3 is TGTGCCAGCAGCTTAGCGGGCAGGAACAGCAATCAGCCCCAGCATTTT. It yields the protein CASSLAGRNSNQPQHF. This chain connects TRBV7-2 to TRBJ1-5; D is undetermined. The germline V and J ends were trimmed by 0 bases and 1 base, with 10 bases remaining between them. The V gene's germline CDR1 is SGHTA and CDR2 FQGNSA. The CDR3 is made up of 16 amino acids.

CDR3 sequence: CASSLGEQGAYLSSTDTQYF. In nucleotides, the CDR3 is TGTGCCAGCAGCTTGGGGGAACAGGGGGCGTATCTTTCTAGCACAGATACGCAGTATTTT. J is TRBJ2-3 and V is TRBV5-8, with 9 positions matching TRBD1. The germline gives CDR1 SGHTS, CDR2 YDEGEE. V was pared by 0 bases and J by 0 bases, with 14 bases of the junction left unmatched. CDR3 length equals 20 residues.

The CDR3 DNA is TGCGCCAGCAGCTTGGGGCGGGTCACAGGGGGAGGAGAGACCCAGTACTTC. It translates to CASSLGRVTGGGETQYF. The chain recombines TRBV5-1 with TRBJ2-5; TRBD1 matches 8 bases. The germline V gene has CDR1 SGHRS and CDR2 YFSETQ. V gave up 0 bases and J gave up 4 bases; unmatched junction bases: 11. CDR3 size: 17 residues.

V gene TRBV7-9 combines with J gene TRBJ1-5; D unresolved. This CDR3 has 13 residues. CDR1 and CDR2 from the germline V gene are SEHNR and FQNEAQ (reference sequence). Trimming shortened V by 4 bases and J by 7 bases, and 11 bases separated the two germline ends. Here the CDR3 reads CASSSGLGQPQHF. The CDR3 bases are TGTGCCAGCAGCTCTGGACTGGGCCAGCCCCAGCATTTT.

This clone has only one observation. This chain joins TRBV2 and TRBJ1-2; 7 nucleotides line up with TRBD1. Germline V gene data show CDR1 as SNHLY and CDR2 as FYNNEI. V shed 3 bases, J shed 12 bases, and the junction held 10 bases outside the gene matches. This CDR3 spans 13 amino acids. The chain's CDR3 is CASSEPGQQRDTF. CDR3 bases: TGTGCCAGCAGTGAGCCGGGACAGCAAAGGGACACCTTC.

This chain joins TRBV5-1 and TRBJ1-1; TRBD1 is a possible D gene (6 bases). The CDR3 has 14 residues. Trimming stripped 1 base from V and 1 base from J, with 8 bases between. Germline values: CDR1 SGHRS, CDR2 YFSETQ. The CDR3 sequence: CASSLTGRNTEAFF. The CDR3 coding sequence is TGCGCCAGCAGCTTGACAGGGCGGAACACTGAAGCTTTCTTT.

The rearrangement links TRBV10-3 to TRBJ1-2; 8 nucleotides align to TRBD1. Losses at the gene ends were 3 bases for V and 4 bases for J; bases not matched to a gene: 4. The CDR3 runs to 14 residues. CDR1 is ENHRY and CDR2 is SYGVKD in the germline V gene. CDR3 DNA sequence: TGTGCCATCAGTGATACAGGGACAGGCTATGGCTACACCTTC. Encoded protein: CAISDTGTGYGYTF.

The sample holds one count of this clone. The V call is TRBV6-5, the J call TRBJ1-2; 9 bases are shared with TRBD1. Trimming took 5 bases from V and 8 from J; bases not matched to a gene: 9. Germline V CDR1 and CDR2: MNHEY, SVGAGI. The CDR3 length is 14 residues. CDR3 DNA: TGTGCCAGCAGTCGTCACGGGACAGGGAAAGGCTACACCTTC. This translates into CASSRHGTGKGYTF.

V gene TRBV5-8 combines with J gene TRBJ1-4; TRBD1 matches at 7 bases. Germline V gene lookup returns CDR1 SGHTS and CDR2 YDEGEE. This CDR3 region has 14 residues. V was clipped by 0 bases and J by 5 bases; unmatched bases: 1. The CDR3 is CASSLEGGNEKLFF. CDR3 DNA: TGTGCCAGCAGCTTGGAAGGGGGCAATGAAAAACTGTTTTTT.